This T cell receptor beta chain was retrieved from a study of vaccination and CD4 T cells after COVID-19. For this clonotype: Its antigen is as yet unknown.

CDR3 length: 17 residues. The germline CDR1 and CDR2 sequences are DFQATT and SNEGSKA (reference sequence). Trimming took 0 bases from V and 3 from J, leaving 18 bases between them. The Oncomine TCR Beta short-read assay sequenced DNA from cultured CD4+ T cells. TCRdb processed the PCR reads anew with MiXCR; each CDR3 protein has one entry. This table has fewer than 15,000 distinct CDR3 sequences, 76% appearing once. Documented treatment: approximately nine-day PBMC culture with coronavirus spike peptide pools or control peptides (ViraFEST assay). Roughly 2 million PBMCs per well were cultured with approximately 9.8 IU/ml IL-2 and about 11 ug/ml peptide pools.

This chain joins TRBV20-1 and TRBJ2-1; possibly TRBD1 or TRBD2 for D (5 bases each). Sequenced sample: CD4+ T cells from blood, cultured in vitro. The sequence was obtained from a human donor who had recovered from COVID-19. The CDR3 is CSARDGLKGTFYNEQFF. CDR3 sequence (DNA): TGCAGTGCTAGAGATGGCTTGAAGGGGACCTTCTACAATGAGCAGTTCTTC.